In this sample, the clone carrying this T cell receptor (beta chain) turned up once. Its antigen is not identified. These data belong to a study of cytomegalovirus exposure and HLA in healthy donors. Study as a whole: In a previous analysis, around 120 million unique TCR beta sequences were found from 150 million to 200 million T cells. Findings of the study overall: Among TCR beta chains, those listed as cytomegalovirus-associated numbered fewer than 200.

This PCR relied on a set of 60 Vbeta primers and 13 Jbeta primers. Produced via immunoSEQ multiplex PCR; TCRdb's table is partial and in-frame only. The repertoire has more than 100,000 clones, around 70% of them found once; the top ten carry approximately 4.1%. From germline, CDR1 is MNHEY and CDR2 SMNVEV (reference sequence). Unmatched junction bases numbered 9, after V lost 4 bases and J lost 4 bases. This CDR3 region has 16 residues. The TCR comes from a woman aged 40-49 years in good health and CMV-seronegative. The V and J genes are TRBV27 and TRBJ2-7; 11 nucleotides match TRBD2. The source material was PBMCs. The CDR3 protein is CASSSLGTSGVYEQYF. CDR3 in DNA: TGTGCCAGCAGTTCTCTGGGGACTAGCGGCGTATACGAGCAGTACTTC.